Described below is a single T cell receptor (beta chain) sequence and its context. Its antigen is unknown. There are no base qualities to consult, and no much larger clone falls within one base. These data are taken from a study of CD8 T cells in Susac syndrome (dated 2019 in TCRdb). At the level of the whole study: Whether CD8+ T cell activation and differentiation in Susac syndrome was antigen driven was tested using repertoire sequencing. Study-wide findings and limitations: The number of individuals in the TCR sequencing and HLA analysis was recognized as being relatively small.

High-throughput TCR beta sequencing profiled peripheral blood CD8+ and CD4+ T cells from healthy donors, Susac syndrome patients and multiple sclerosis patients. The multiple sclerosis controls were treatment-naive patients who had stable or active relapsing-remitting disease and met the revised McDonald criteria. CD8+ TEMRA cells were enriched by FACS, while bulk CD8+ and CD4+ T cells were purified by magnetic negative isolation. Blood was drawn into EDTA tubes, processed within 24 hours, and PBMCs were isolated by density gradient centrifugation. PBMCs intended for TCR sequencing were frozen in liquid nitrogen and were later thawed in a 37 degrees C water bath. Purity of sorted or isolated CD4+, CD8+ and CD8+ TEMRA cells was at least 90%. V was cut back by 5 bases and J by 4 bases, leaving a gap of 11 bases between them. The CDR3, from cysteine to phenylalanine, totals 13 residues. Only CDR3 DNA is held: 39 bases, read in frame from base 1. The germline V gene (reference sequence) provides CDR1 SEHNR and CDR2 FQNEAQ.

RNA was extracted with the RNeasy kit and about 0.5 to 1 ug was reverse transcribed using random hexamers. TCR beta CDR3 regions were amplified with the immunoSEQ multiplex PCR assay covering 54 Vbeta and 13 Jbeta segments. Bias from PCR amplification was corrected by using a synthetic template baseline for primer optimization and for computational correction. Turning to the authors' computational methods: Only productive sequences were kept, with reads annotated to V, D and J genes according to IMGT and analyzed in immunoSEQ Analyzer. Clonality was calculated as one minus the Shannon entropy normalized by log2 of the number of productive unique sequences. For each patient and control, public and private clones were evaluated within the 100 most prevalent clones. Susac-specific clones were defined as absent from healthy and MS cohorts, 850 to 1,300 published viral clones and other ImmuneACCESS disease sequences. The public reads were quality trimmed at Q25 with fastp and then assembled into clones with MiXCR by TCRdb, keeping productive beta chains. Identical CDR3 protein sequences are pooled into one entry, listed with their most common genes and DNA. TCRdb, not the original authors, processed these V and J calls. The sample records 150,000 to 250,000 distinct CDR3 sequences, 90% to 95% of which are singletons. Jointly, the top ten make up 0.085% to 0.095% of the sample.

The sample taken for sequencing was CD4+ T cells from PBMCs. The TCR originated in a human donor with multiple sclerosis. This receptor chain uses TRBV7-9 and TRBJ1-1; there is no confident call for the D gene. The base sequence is TGTGCCAGCAGCACCGGACCCGGCACTGAAGCTTTCTTT. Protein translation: CASSTGPGTEAFF.